What follows are 11 T cell receptor beta chains derived from one specimen sequenced in a study of cytomegalovirus exposure and HLA in healthy donors. In the PCR, 60 Vbeta and 13 Jbeta primers were used. Method: immunoSEQ multiplex PCR; TCRdb's copy keeps in-frame clones and lacks some. The sample lists approximately 300,000 clones, approximately 84% occurring once. The sequenced sample consisted of PBMCs. These receptors all come from a woman between 40 and 50 years old in good health and CMV-seropositive.

The chain uses TRBV27 and TRBJ2-4; no definite D call. The CDR3 covers 13 residues. Germline lookup yields CDR1 MNHEY and CDR2 SMNVEV (reference sequence). Trimming took 5 bases from V and 0 from J, leaving 5 bases between them. CDR3 loop: CASSGLAKNIQYF. CDR3 nucleotides: TGTGCCAGCAGTGGGCTAGCCAAAAACATTCAGTACTTC.

DNA for the CDR3: TGTGCCAGCTCCGACGGGGAGGGACAGCCCCAGCATTTT. Protein: CASSDGEGQPQHF. V and J are TRBV18 and TRBJ1-5, with D hard to call. Between the trimmed V and J ends, which lost 6 bases and 7 bases, there was a span of 13 bases. CDR1 KGHSH and CDR2 LQKENI come from the germline V gene. This CDR3 spans 13 amino acids.

The rearrangement links TRBV7-9 to TRBJ2-3; the match to TRBD2 covers 12 bases. V was pared by 0 bases and J by 6 bases, with 7 bases of the junction left unmatched. The CDR3 length is 17 residues. Germline values: CDR1 SEHNR, CDR2 FQNEAQ (reference sequence). The chain's CDR3 is CASSLAQTSGSEDTQYF. As DNA, the CDR3 is TGTGCCAGCAGCTTAGCCCAGACTAGCGGGAGCGAGGATACGCAGTATTTT. The complete variable domain, with remaining parts taken from reference TRBV7-9 and TRBJ2-3, reads DTGVSQNPRHKITKRGQNVTFRCDPISEHNRLYWYRQTLGQGPEFLTYFQNEAQLEKSRLLSDRFSAERPKGSFSTLEIQRTEQGDSAMYLCASSLAQTSGSEDTQYFGPGTRLTVL.

The chain carries TRBV11-3 and TRBJ2-3; D is undetermined. Germline assignment: CDR1 SGHNT and CDR2 YENEEA. The CDR3 consists of 16 residues. V was pared by 3 bases and J by 0 bases, with 13 bases between. The chain's CDR3 is CASSLEQRFSTDTQYF. The DNA of the CDR3 is TGTGCCAGCAGCTTGGAACAGAGATTTAGCACAGATACGCAGTATTTT. The entire variable domain, with the rest obtained from reference TRBV11-3 and TRBJ2-3, is as follows: EAGVVQSPRYKIIEKKQPVAFWCNPISGHNTLYWYLQNLGQGPELLIRYENEEAVDDSQLPKDRFSAERLKGVDSTLKIQPAELGDSAVYLCASSLEQRFSTDTQYFGPGTRLTVL.

The rearrangement links TRBV2 to TRBJ1-5; possibly TRBD1 for D (5 bases). The CDR3 runs 15 residues. V lost 6 bases and J 0 bases, leaving 12 bases between the germline ends. Per germline, CDR1 SNHLY and CDR2 FYNNEI. DNA for the CDR3: TGTGCCAGCAGCCTCGCCAGGGTTAGCAATCAGCCCCAGCATTTT. Its translation: CASSLARVSNQPQHF.

Remarks on this clone: The junction shows a germline mismatch at one end, possibly a read error. The sample carries other DNA sequences with the same CDR3. This rearrangement joins TRBV7-9 to TRBJ2-7; D is unclear. Per the germline V gene, CDR1 is SEHNR and CDR2 is FQNEAQ (reference sequence). The CDR3 covers 14 residues. CDR3 amino acids: CASSRVADSYEQYF. DNA for the CDR3: TGTGCCAGCAGCCGGGTGGCAGACTCCTATGAGCAGTACTTC.

The chain is built from TRBV7-3 and TRBJ2-2; 8 bases are shared with TRBD2. Germline V CDR1 and CDR2: SGHTA, FQGTGA. The CDR3 consists of 18 residues. The trim removed 4 bases at V and 3 bases at J, leaving 13 bases unmatched. CDR3 nucleotide sequence: TGTGCCAGCAGCTCACCCCCGTCCCGGGAGGGGGACACCGGGGAGCTGTTTTTT. Translation: CASSSPPSREGDTGELFF.

The gene calls are TRBV7-8 and TRBJ1-6; D gene ambiguous. V lost 1 base and J lost 0, with 4 bases in between. The CDR3 extends over 15 amino acids. Germline V gene data show CDR1 as SGHVS and CDR2 as FQNEAQ. In DNA, the CDR3 is TGTGCCAGCAGCTTAGATCGCTCCTATAATTCACCCCTCCACTTT. It codes for CASSLDRSYNSPLHF.

V and J are TRBV11-2 and TRBJ2-5; the D gene is possibly TRBD1 (6 bases). The CDR3 contains 14 residues. V lost 2 bases and J 5 bases, leaving 12 bases between the germline ends. Germline values: CDR1 SGHAT, CDR2 FQNNGV. In DNA form, the CDR3 reads TGTGCCAGCAGCTTAAGGGGGTTGGGGGAGACCCAGTACTTC. Translated, it gives CASSLRGLGETQYF.

This chain connects TRBV11-3 to TRBJ2-1, with 10 bases lining up with TRBD1. Germline CDR1 is SGHNT and CDR2 is YENEEA. The CDR3 has 15 residues. J gave up 5 bases and V 4 bases, and 5 bases lay outside the gene matches. The CDR3 nucleotides are TGTGCCAGCAGCTCCCCGGGACAGGGGCACAATGAGCAGTTCTTC. Translating it yields CASSSPGQGHNEQFF.

CDR3 nucleotide sequence: TGCAGCGTTGAGTTAGCGGGAGTCACAGATACGCAGTATTTT. Translated, it gives CSVELAGVTDTQYF. V and J are TRBV29-1 and TRBJ2-3, with 9 nucleotides matching TRBD2. Germline V gene lookup returns CDR1 SQVTM and CDR2 ANQGSEA. This CDR3 has 14 amino acids. V was clipped by 3 bases and J by 2 bases; unmatched bases: 3.